This entry lists 22 T cell receptor beta chains sequenced from one sample in a study of shared T cell receptors in the human thymus. Using immunoSEQ multiplex PCR, the repertoire was profiled, and TCRdb retains in-frame clones only, with some absent. The sample gives some 700,000 clones, approximately 85% of which show up once; more than 0.01% is in the top ten. These data were also reused for a study on human thymus T cells.

Sequenced: thymocytes. The receptors here all came from a girl less than two years old with a congenital heart defect.

This chain joins TRBV4-3 and TRBJ1-1, with 7 bases fitting TRBD1. The germline gives CDR1 LGHNA, CDR2 YSLEER. V lost 0 bases, J lost 8 bases, and 15 bases stayed unmatched. CDR3 length: 17 residues. CDR3 DNA sequence: TGCGCCAGCAGCCAAGATACCCACAGGGGTCCCCTGGCGGAAGCTTTCTTT. It yields the protein CASSQDTHRGPLAEAFF.

The CDR3 loop is CASSVPPNQPQHF. The DNA of the CDR3 is TGTGCCAGCAGTGTCCCCCCGAATCAGCCCCAGCATTTT. This sequence joins TRBV6-1 and TRBJ1-5; D gene ambiguous. The CDR3 has 13 residues. CDR1 is MNHNS and CDR2 is SASEGT in the germline V gene. The V and J ends lost 4 bases and 4 bases respectively, with 8 bases between them.

The genes are TRBV5-1 and TRBJ2-3, with TRBD1 matching 12 bases. V lost 4 bases, J lost 6 bases, and 9 bases stayed unmatched. The germline V gene has CDR1 SGHRS and CDR2 YFSETQ. The length of the CDR3 is 16 residues. CDR3 loop: CASSQEGQGALDTQYF. The CDR3 region has the DNA TGCGCCAGCAGCCAGGAGGGACAGGGGGCGCTGGATACGCAGTATTTT.

This chain uses TRBV15 with TRBJ1-1; no clear D. The CDR3 sequence is 13 residues long. Germline lookup yields CDR1 LNHNV and CDR2 YYDKDF (reference sequence). V was trimmed by 4 bases and J by 5 bases, leaving 11 bases between them. The DNA of the CDR3 is TGTGCCACCAGCACCGAGGGAGGAACTGAAGCTTTCTTT. Protein: CATSTEGGTEAFF.

The chain employs TRBV28 and TRBJ1-2; unclear D gene. The CDR3 is 18 amino acids. Trimming removed 6 bases at V and 4 bases at J, with 27 bases between. Per germline, CDR1 MDHEN and CDR2 SYDVKM. CDR3 residues: CASSAKFVRVRRSYGYTF. CDR3 coding DNA: TGTGCCAGCAGCGCTAAATTCGTCCGTGTTAGACGGAGCTATGGCTACACCTTC.

The genes are TRBV5-1 and TRBJ2-7, with no clear D. The CDR3 covers 13 residues. The germline CDR1 and CDR2 sequences are SGHRS and YFSETQ. Trimming stripped 5 bases from V and 5 bases from J, with 14 bases between. The CDR3 DNA follows: TGCGCCAGCAGGGCGGAACCTATCGACGAGCAGTACTTC. Protein: CASRAEPIDEQYF.

This chain joins TRBV29-1 and TRBJ2-7; D is perhaps TRBD1 (6 bases). This CDR3 contains 13 residues. Germline V gives CDR1 SQVTM, CDR2 ANQGSEA. V lost 6 bases and J lost 2, with 14 bases in between. The CDR3 coding sequence is TGCAGCGTACAGGGTCCGCCCCCCTACGAGCAGTACTTC. This sequence encodes CSVQGPPPYEQYF.

The V call is TRBV7-6, the J call TRBJ2-3; 11 bases are shared with TRBD2. The trim removed 5 bases at V and 6 bases at J, leaving 16 bases unmatched. The CDR3 has 18 amino acids. CDR1 SGHVS and CDR2 FNYEAQ come from the germline V gene. CDR3 bases: TGTGCCAGCAGCATCACCCCCTTCTTAGCGGGGGGGCGCGATACGCAGTATTTT. It encodes CASSITPFLAGGRDTQYF.

This clone was seen more than once but under ten times. The chain is built from TRBV6-6 and TRBJ1-1; D is undetermined. The CDR3 is made up of 13 amino acids. CDR1 is MNHNY, CDR2 SVGAGI, per germline (reference sequence). Trimming pared 7 bases from V and 2 bases from J, leaving 11 bases between. The DNA of the CDR3 is TGTGCCAGCACAAAAGGAGTAAACACTGAAGCTTTCTTT. Protein product: CASTKGVNTEAFF.

The chain couples TRBV13 to TRBJ1-5; TRBD1 agrees at 9 bases. Losses at the gene ends were 3 bases for V and 0 bases for J; bases not matched to a gene: 3. CDR3 length equals 16 residues. Germline V gene data show CDR1 as PRHDT and CDR2 as FYEKMQ (reference sequence). CDR3: CASSLGQGRSNQPQHF. In DNA, the CDR3 is TGTGCCAGCAGCTTGGGACAGGGTCGTAGCAATCAGCCCCAGCATTTT.

This clone is a singleton in its sample. The V call is TRBV4-1, the J call TRBJ2-1; TRBD2 aligns across 7 bases. Trimming cost V 0 bases and J 4 bases; bases outside gene matches: 12. The CDR3 loop spans 18 amino acids. The germline V gene encodes CDR1 MGHRA and CDR2 YSYEKL. The CDR3 loop reads CASSQDAKRGVSYNEQFF. The CDR3 DNA follows: TGCGCCAGCAGCCAAGATGCGAAGCGGGGAGTTTCATACAATGAGCAGTTCTTC.

The chain uses TRBV7-2 and TRBJ1-1; TRBD1 matches 7 bases. CDR3 size: 14 residues. Germline CDR1 reads SGHTA; CDR2 reads FQGNSA. J gave up 11 bases and V 1 base, and 10 bases lay outside the gene matches. CDR3 coding DNA: TGTGCCAGCAGCTTAGAGGAGAGGGGGACAGACGCTTTCTTT. Translated: CASSLEERGTDAFF.

The chain joins TRBV5-8 to TRBJ1-1; D is ambiguous. Germline CDR1 reads SGHTS; CDR2 reads YDEGEE. V was clipped by 0 bases and J by 3 bases, with 21 bases between them. The CDR3 is 18 residues long. Here the CDR3 DNA reads TGTGCCAGCAGCTTGGACCCAGGACTAGACGGGAAACACACTGAAGCTTTCTTT. Translation: CASSLDPGLDGKHTEAFF.

The chain employs TRBV7-6 and TRBJ1-5; D is unclear. This CDR3 region has 13 residues. Per germline, CDR1 SGHVS and CDR2 FNYEAQ. V lost 5 bases and J lost 1, with 6 bases in between. CDR3 coding DNA: TGTGCCAGCAGCCCCCTCAGCAATCAGCCCCAGCATTTT. This sequence encodes CASSPLSNQPQHF.

The V gene is TRBV6-6, the J gene TRBJ1-4, with 11 bases that match TRBD1. V gave up 8 bases and J gave up 7 bases; unmatched junction bases: 9. Germline CDR1 is MNHNY and CDR2 is SVGAGI (reference sequence). This CDR3 contains 15 residues. The CDR3 DNA sequence: TGTGCCAGCTTTCGCACCGGGACAGGGGGTGAAAAACTGTTTTTT. It is translated as CASFRTGTGGEKLFF.

In its sample, this clone was seen a few times. This chain connects TRBV28 to TRBJ1-1, with TRBD1 matching 9 bases. CDR3 length: 14 residues. Germline CDR1 reads MDHEN; CDR2 reads SYDVKM. Trimming removed 8 bases from V and 4 bases from J; junction bases left unmatched: 8. CDR3 sequence: CASGHRGRVTEAFF. The CDR3 bases are TGTGCCAGCGGACACAGGGGGCGTGTCACTGAAGCTTTCTTT.

V gene TRBV5-5 combines with J gene TRBJ2-7; tentative D call: TRBD2 (6 bases). V lost 5 bases, J lost 0 bases, and 12 bases lay in between. Germline V gene data show CDR1 as SGHKS and CDR2 as YYEKEE (reference sequence). The CDR3 is 14 residues long. The CDR3 protein is CASSSDGSSYEQYF. As DNA, the CDR3 is TGTGCCAGCAGTTCGGACGGGAGCTCCTACGAGCAGTACTTC. The full variable domain, in which reference TRBV5-5 and TRBJ2-7 provide the parts outside the CDR3, is DAGVTQSPTHLIKTRGQQVTLRCSPISGHKSVSWYQQVLGQGPQFIFQYYEKEERGRGNFPDRFSARQFPNYSSELNVNALLLGDSALYLCASSSDGSSYEQYFGPGTRLTVT.

The chain employs TRBV6-5 and TRBJ1-5; D call uncertain. The ends were cut back, 4 bases at V and 1 base at J, with 11 bases in the middle. This CDR3 is 15 amino acids long. Per germline, CDR1 MNHEY and CDR2 SVGAGI. The CDR3 here is CASSSHSESNQPQHF. CDR3 sequence (DNA): TGTGCCAGCAGTTCCCATAGTGAGAGCAATCAGCCCCAGCATTTT.

This clone was counted only a few times. The gene calls are TRBV11-2 and TRBJ1-2; maybe TRBD1 (5 bases). The CDR3 runs 15 residues. Looked up from germline, CDR1 is SGHAT and CDR2 is FQNNGV. The V end was cut by 5 bases, the J end by 7 bases, with 20 bases between. DNA for the CDR3: TGTGCCAGCAGCGGACCTTTGGGGAGGGGTAGTGGCTACACCTTC. Translating gives CASSGPLGRGSGYTF.

This clone was recorded a few times. The CDR3 protein is CASKGTTNTEAFF. The CDR3 coding sequence is TGTGCCAGTAAGGGGACAACGAACACTGAAGCTTTCTTT. The chain joins TRBV19 to TRBJ1-1, with D perhaps TRBD1 (6 bases). The germline CDR1 and CDR2 sequences are LNHDA and SQIVND (reference sequence). Trimming pared 7 bases from V and 1 base from J, leaving 10 bases between. The CDR3 covers 13 residues.

The rearrangement links TRBV7-2 to TRBJ1-1; no firm D call. This CDR3 spans 17 amino acids. Per the germline V gene, CDR1 is SGHTA and CDR2 is FQGNSA. Between the trimmed V and J ends, which lost 1 base and 0 bases, there was a span of 15 bases. CDR3 nucleotide sequence: TGTGCCAGCAGCTTAGGGGCCAGAGTTCCCATGAACACTGAAGCTTTCTTT. The encoded protein is CASSLGARVPMNTEAFF.

CDR3 amino acids: CASSLYGQGTGYSNQPQHF. The CDR3 DNA reads as TGTGCCAGCAGCTTATACGGACAGGGGACGGGGTATAGCAATCAGCCCCAGCATTTT. The chain combines TRBV7-8 with TRBJ1-5; 9 bases map to TRBD1. Germline V lookup: CDR1 SGHVS, CDR2 FQNEAQ. The CDR3 is 19 amino acids. The V segment lost 2 bases and the J segment 0 bases; nucleotides outside the gene matches: 11.